One sample yielded the 2 T cell receptor beta chains listed below, sequenced in a study of Graves' ophthalmopathy and Graves' hyperthyroidism. Researchers took RNA transcripts and amplified TCR beta CDR3 regions from them. Scientists carried out first-round RT-PCR using HTBI primers and then a second-round multiplex PCR. TCRdb recomputed calls from the multiplex PCR reads with MiXCR, one row per CDR3 protein. The table records about 620,000 distinct CDR3 sequences, over 20% of them present only once. The sample was peripheral blood. These receptor sequences come from a woman aged 18-35 years with stable Graves' hyperthyroidism. Some clones in this sample may be carry-over from other donors' samples.

On this clonotype: Likely a read error: the CDR3 ends without its conserved phenylalanine or tryptophan. Because the CDR3's place on the DNA is in doubt, the DNA is left out and the CDR3 is given as listed by TCRdb. The genes are TRBV6-5 and TRBJ1-5. The CDR3 comprises 17 residues, both ends counted. The germline V gene has CDR1 MNHEY and CDR2 SVGAGI. CDR3 loop: CASSYLIGLGSNQPQRV.

V usage is TRBV12-3 or TRBV12-4 and J usage is TRBJ2-7; D is perhaps TRBD2 (5 bases). CDR3 size: 13 residues. Between the trimmed V and J ends, which lost 3 bases and 7 bases, there was a span of 13 bases. The CDR3 bases are TGTGCCAGCAGTTTTGGGGTTTCGGGGGAGCAGTACTTC. Its translation is CASSFGVSGEQYF.